This T cell receptor beta chain was sequenced during a study of CD8+CD57+ T cells in acquired aplastic anemia (dated 2018 in TCRdb). In the study overall: DNA extracted from sorted CD4+ and CD8+ cells had a mean of about 3.2 ug, with a range of about 0.18 to 27.4 ug. What the authors observed across the whole study: CD8+ Simpson's diversity did not differ significantly between patients and healthy controls (P=0.060). Some 27 CD8+ CDR3 sequences were found in both patients and controls but appeared to be highly expressed in patients and within the immunodominant clones of the patients.

TCR repertoires of sorted CD4+ and CD8+ blood T cells from severe aplastic anemia patients and healthy subjects were deep-sequenced in the study. Ficoll-Paque density gradient centrifugation was used to isolate peripheral blood mononuclear cells. CD4+ and CD8+ T cells were sorted by FACS or magnetic beads before DNA extraction. Genomic DNA was used as template for profiling of TCR beta VDJ combinations and CDR3 sequences. An Illumina HiSeq 2000 was used for TCR repertoire sequencing. The study's processing was this. Repertoire assessment relied on Simpson's diversity index, CDR3 size and DJ length profiles, and TRBV/TRBJ rearrangement plots. Whichever DNA sequence was most abundant in the deep sequencing data was defined as the immunodominant clone. CDR3 amino acid sequences were checked for sharing between subjects and were compared against published repertoires and the VDJdb database. Using fastp trimming at Q25 and MiXCR clonotype assembly, TCRdb reanalyzed the public sequencing data and kept in-frame beta chains. Rows are unified per CDR3 protein, each entry keeping the most common DNA and genes. V and J calls and clone size were set by TCRdb, not the authors. Present in this sample are roughly 300,000 distinct CDR3 sequences, roughly half of which were seen just once. Approximately 8.2% of the sample is held by the ten biggest clonotypes.

Comment on this clonotype: What antigen it recognizes has not been identified. No base-level quality is on record; no much larger clone is a single base apart.

Trimming leaves V shorter by 5 bases and J shorter by 3 bases, with the junction holding 9 bases beyond the gene matches. The CDR3, cysteine through phenylalanine, is 15 amino acids long. Just CDR3 DNA is preserved here, 45 bases in frame from base 1. The sequence joins TRBV12-3 or TRBV12-4 to TRBJ1-1; the junction holds 7 bases that match TRBD1. The origin of this receptor is a human donor with severe aplastic anemia or a healthy control (not recorded which). Sequences were obtained from sorted CD4+, CD8+, or CD8+CD57+ T cells (not recorded which) from PBMCs. The nucleotides are TGTGCCAGCAGTGCTCGGACAGGCCAGTACACTGAAGCTTTCTTT. Translated, this is CASSARTGQYTEAFF.